Following are 3 T cell receptor beta chains from one sample sequenced in a study of blood T cell repertoires in COVID-19. Here immunoSEQ multiplex PCR was the method, and the copy in TCRdb shows in-frame clones only, minus some. The sample shows roughly 70,000 clones, around 80% of them seen only once. Sequences were obtained from peripheral blood. The receptor source for this set is an elderly woman with active or convalescent COVID-19.

Here the CDR3 DNA reads TGTGCCAGCAGCTCCGGACAGGCCAGCTCTGGGGCCAACGTCCTGACTTTC. The encoded protein is CASSSGQASSGANVLTF. This chain uses TRBV28 with TRBJ2-6; 7 nucleotides align to TRBD1. Germline CDR1 MDHEN, CDR2 SYDVKM. The CDR3 consists of 17 residues. With V trimmed by 6 bases and J by 0 bases, 8 bases remained unmatched.

This chain connects TRBV27 to TRBJ1-5; 7 bases align to TRBD1. From germline, CDR1 is MNHEY and CDR2 SMNVEV (reference sequence). This CDR3 is built from 19 residues. The junction had 27 bases not matched to a gene; V was cut back by 4 bases and J by 12 bases. The CDR3 loop is CASSSLRAVWDRNFEHQHF. In DNA form, the CDR3 reads TGTGCCAGCAGTTCCCTCCGAGCCGTATGGGACAGAAATTTTGAGCACCAGCATTTT.

This chain joins TRBV11-2 and TRBJ2-3, with D possibly being TRBD1 (5 bases). V was pared by 2 bases and J by 5 bases, with 11 bases between. CDR3 length: 14 residues. CDR1 SGHAT and CDR2 FQNNGV come from the germline V gene. This chain's CDR3 is CASSLNQGKDTQYF. The CDR3 nucleotides are TGTGCCAGCAGCTTAAACCAGGGTAAAGATACGCAGTATTTT.